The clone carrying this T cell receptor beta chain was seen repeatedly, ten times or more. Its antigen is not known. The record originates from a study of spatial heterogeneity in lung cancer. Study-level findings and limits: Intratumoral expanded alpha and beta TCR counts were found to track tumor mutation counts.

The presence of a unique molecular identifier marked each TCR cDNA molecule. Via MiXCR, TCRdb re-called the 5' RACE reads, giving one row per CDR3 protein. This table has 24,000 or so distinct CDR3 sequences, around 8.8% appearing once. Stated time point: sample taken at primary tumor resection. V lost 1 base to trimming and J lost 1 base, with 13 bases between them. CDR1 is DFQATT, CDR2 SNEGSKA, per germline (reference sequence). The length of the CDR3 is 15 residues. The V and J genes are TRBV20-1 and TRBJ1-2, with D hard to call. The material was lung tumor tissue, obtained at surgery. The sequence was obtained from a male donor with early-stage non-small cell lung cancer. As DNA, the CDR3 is TGCAGTGCTAGAGTTCCAGACCCTAATAACTATGGCTACACCTTC. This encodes CSARVPDPNNYGYTF.